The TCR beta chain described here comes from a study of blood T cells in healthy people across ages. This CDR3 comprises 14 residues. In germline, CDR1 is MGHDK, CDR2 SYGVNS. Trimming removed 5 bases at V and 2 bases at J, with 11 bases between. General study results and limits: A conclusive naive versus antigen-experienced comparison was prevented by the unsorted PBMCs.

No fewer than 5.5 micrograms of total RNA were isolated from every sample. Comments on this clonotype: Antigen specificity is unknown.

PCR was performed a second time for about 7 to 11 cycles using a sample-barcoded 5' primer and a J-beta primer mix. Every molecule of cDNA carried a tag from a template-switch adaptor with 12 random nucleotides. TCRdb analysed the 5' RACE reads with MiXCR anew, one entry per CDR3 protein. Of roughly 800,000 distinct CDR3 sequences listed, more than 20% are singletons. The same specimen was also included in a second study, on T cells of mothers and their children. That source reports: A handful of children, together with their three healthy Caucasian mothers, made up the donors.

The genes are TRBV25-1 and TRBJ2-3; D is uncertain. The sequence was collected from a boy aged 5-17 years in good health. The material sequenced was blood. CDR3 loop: CASSHPETTDTQYF. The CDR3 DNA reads TGTGCCAGCAGTCACCCGGAAACCACAGATACGCAGTATTTT.